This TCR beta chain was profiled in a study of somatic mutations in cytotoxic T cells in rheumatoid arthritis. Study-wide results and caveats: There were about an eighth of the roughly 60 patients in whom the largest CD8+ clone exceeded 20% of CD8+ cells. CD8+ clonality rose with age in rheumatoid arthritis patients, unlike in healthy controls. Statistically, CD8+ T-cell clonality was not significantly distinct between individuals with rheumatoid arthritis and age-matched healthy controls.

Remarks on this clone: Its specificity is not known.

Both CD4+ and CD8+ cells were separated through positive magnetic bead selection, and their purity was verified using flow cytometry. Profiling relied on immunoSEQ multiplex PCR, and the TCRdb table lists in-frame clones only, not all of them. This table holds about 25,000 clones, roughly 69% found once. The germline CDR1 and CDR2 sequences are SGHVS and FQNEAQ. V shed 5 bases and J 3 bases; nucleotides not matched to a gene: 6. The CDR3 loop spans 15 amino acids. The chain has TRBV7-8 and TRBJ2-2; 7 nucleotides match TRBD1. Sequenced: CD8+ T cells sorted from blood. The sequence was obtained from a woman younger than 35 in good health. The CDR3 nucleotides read TGTGCCAGCAGCCCCGCGACAGGGTACACCGGGGAGCTGTTTTTT. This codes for CASSPATGYTGELFF. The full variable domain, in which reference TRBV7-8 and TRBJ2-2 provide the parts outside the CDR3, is GAGVSQSPRYKVAKRGQDVALRCDPISGHVSLFWYQQALGQGPEFLTYFQNEAQLDKSGLPSDRFFAERPEGSVSTLKIQRTQQEDSAVYLCASSPATGYTGELFFGEGSRLTVL.